This TCR beta chain was recorded in a study of cytomegalovirus exposure and HLA in healthy donors. V was pared by 2 bases and J by 2 bases, with 3 bases between. The CDR3 extends over 12 amino acids. CDR1 is MDHEN, CDR2 SYDVKM, per germline. Regarding donors, all were healthy bone marrow donors. Both 60 Vbeta primers and 13 Jbeta primers went into the PCR. Sequencing was performed with immunoSEQ multiplex PCR; in TCRdb, only in-frame clones are kept and a portion is missing. The sample lists around 100,000 clones, approximately 70% seen once, with about a tenth in the top ten. V usage is TRBV28 and J usage is TRBJ1-2, with D uncertain. Input material: PBMCs. The origin of this receptor is a man aged 35-49 years in good health and CMV-seropositive. CDR3 in amino acids: CASSLQNYGYTF. DNA of the CDR3: TGTGCCAGCAGTTTACAGAACTATGGCTACACCTTC.